Presented here are 11 T cell receptor beta chains from one specimen sequenced in a study of post-analysis software for immune sequencing data. General study points: TRBV5-6, TRBV5-1 and TRBV20-1 belonged to a set of a handful of TRBV segments that were more frequent in patients than controls.

These receptors have no known antigen. Every TCR beta cDNA library bore unique molecular identifiers. TCRdb redid the calling of the PCR reads with MiXCR, one entry per CDR3 protein. The table records roughly 200,000 distinct CDR3 sequences, over 25% of them present only once. The specimen was blood. These receptors all come from a girl aged 2 to 17 with multiple sclerosis.

Many counts were recorded for this clonotype. The CDR3 spells CASSHPKGLPDSPLHF. For the CDR3, the DNA is TGCGCCAGCAGCCACCCAAAGGGGTTACCCGACTCACCCCTCCACTTT. This chain connects TRBV4-1 to TRBJ1-6; TRBD1 is a possible D gene (5 bases). Trimming removed 3 bases from V and 10 bases from J, with 19 bases in between. The CDR3 covers 16 residues. Germline V gene lookup returns CDR1 MGHRA and CDR2 YSYEKL.

In its sample, this clonotype was seen many times. This chain joins TRBV5-1 and TRBJ2-3; no definite D call. The germline CDR1 and CDR2 sequences are SGHRS and YFSETQ. This CDR3 has 11 residues. Trimming took 3 bases from V and 8 from J, leaving 7 bases between them. The CDR3 region has the DNA TGCGCCAGCAGCTCTAACGGTACGCAGTATTTT. Protein product: CASSSNGTQYF.

This clonotype came up many times. The V and J genes are TRBV6-6 and TRBJ1-2; the D gene is possibly TRBD1 (6 bases). Germline V gene sequence: CDR1 MNHNY, CDR2 SVGAGI (reference sequence). Deletions cut 5 bases from V and 3 bases from J, with 10 bases between. CDR3 length: 13 residues. The CDR3 DNA is TGTGCCAGCAGTAGAACAGGGCACTATGGCTACACCTTC. Its protein product is CASSRTGHYGYTF.

A remark on this clonotype: One base away lies a much larger clone, so this may be a sequencing read error. The V call is TRBV10-3, the J call TRBJ1-1, with 10 bases identical to TRBD1. The CDR3 sequence is 14 residues long. Germline values: CDR1 ENHRY, CDR2 SYGVKD. As DNA, the CDR3 is TGTGTCATCACTATGGGACAGGGGACCCCTGAAGCTTTCTTT. Its protein product is CVITMGQGTPEAFF.

There are many counts of this clonotype. The chain employs TRBV7-9 and TRBJ2-7, with D possibly called TRBD1 or TRBD2 (6 bases each). The CDR3 consists of 13 residues. CDR1 SEHNR and CDR2 FQNEAQ come from the germline V gene (reference sequence). The V gene lost 5 bases and the J gene lost 9 bases, with 17 bases spanning the gap. CDR3 protein: CASSQNLGGVQYF. The CDR3 DNA follows: TGTGCCAGCAGCCAGAACTTGGGGGGCGTGCAGTACTTC. Combining the CDR3 with reference TRBV7-9 and TRBJ2-7 gives the whole variable domain DTGVSQNPRHKITKRGQNVTFRCDPISEHNRLYWYRQTLGQGPEFLTYFQNEAQLEKSRLLSDRFSAERPKGSFSTLEIQRTEQGDSAMYLCASSQNLGGVQYFGPGTRLTVT.

This clonotype was recorded many times. The chain links TRBV5-1 to TRBJ2-3, with D possibly matching TRBD1 (6 bases). There are 14 residues in the CDR3. CDR1 SGHRS and CDR2 YFSETQ come from the germline V gene. The germline V and J ends were trimmed by 0 bases and 5 bases, with 10 bases remaining between them. The CDR3 DNA sequence: TGCGCCAGCAGCTTGGGACAGGTAGTAGATACGCAGTATTTT. This sequence encodes CASSLGQVVDTQYF. Full variable domain (missing parts from reference TRBV5-1 and TRBJ2-3): KAGVTQTPRYLIKTRGQQVTLSCSPISGHRSVSWYQQTPGQGLQFLFEYFSETQRNKGNFPGRFSGRQFSNSRSEMNVSTLELGDSALYLCASSLGQVVDTQYFGPGTRLTVL.

This clonotype came up once. The junction departs from germline at one end; a sequencing error may be responsible. The rearrangement links TRBV5-1 to TRBJ1-2; no firm D call. The CDR3 extends over 14 amino acids. Germline CDR1 SGHRS, CDR2 YFSETQ. CDR3 loop: CDSSLDPTNYGYTF. The CDR3 DNA reads TGCGACAGCAGCTTGGATCCAACTAACTATGGCTACACCTTC. The full variable domain, completed using reference TRBV5-1 and TRBJ1-2, is KAGVTQTPRYLIKTRGQQVTLSCSPISGHRSVSWYQQTPGQGLQFLFEYFSETQRNKGNFPGRFSGRQFSNSRSEMNVSTLELGDSALYLCDSSLDPTNYGYTFGSGTRLTVV.

A word on this clonotype: This may arise from a read error, as a much more abundant clone is one base away. The chain is built from TRBV7-2 and TRBJ2-5, with 9 bases identical to TRBD1. The CDR3 has 14 amino acids. Germline CDR1 SGHTA, CDR2 FQGNSA. In DNA form, the CDR3 reads TGTGCCAGCAGCTTGTTACAGGGGGCAGGGACCCGGTACTTC. Amino acid sequence: CASSLLQGAGTRYF.

This clonotype has a count of ten or more. The rearrangement uses TRBV20-1 and TRBJ2-7; D not resolved. Germline V CDR1 and CDR2: DFQATT, SNEGSKA (reference sequence). Between the trimmed V and J ends, which lost 4 bases and 2 bases, there was a span of 12 bases. This CDR3 has 13 residues. This CDR3 is CSATTVPTYEQYF. In DNA form, the CDR3 reads TGCAGTGCTACGACCGTACCGACCTACGAGCAGTACTTC.

The chain has TRBV18 and TRBJ2-3, with D hard to call. The CDR3 contains 12 residues. V lost 3 bases to trimming and J lost 2 bases, with 3 bases between them. Germline assignment: CDR1 KGHSH and CDR2 LQKENI. CDR3 region: CASSPITDTQYF. The CDR3 nucleotides read TGTGCCAGCTCACCTATCACAGATACGCAGTATTTT.

Concerning this clonotype: A much larger clone differs from this one at a single base, so this may be a read error. The V call is TRBV4-1, the J call TRBJ2-7; no clear D. CDR1 MGHRA and CDR2 YSYEKL come from the germline V gene. Trimming shortened V by 4 bases and J by 7 bases, and 20 bases separated the two germline ends. CDR3 length equals 15 residues. The CDR3 coding sequence is TGCGCCAGCAGCCCACCCCTCGGCCGGGCAACTGAGCAGTACTTC. It specifies CASSPPLGRATEQYF.